The 21 T cell receptor beta chains below all came from one sample that was sequenced in a study of quantifying T cell responses using KT2 cells. For the study at large: TCR alpha and beta constant-region primers primed reverse transcription of RNA.

A single-stranded UMI oligo with SP2 sequence was ligated to cDNA 3' ends. The first PCR ran 4 to 5 cycles with an equimolar RC1.1 and RC1.2 beta primer mix. TCRdb called the UMI-ligation and nested PCR reads again in MiXCR, with one record for every CDR3 protein. The sample consists of tens of thousands of distinct CDR3 sequences, around a tenth of them appearing once. The sample comprised PBMCs spiked with cells of the T cell clone KT2. These receptors were collected from a human donor.

This clonotype was seen a few times. The V and J genes are TRBV5-4 and TRBJ1-5; TRBD1 might be the D (6 bases). The germline V and J ends were trimmed by 2 bases and 6 bases, with 9 bases remaining between them. This CDR3 has 13 amino acids. From germline, CDR1 is SGHNT and CDR2 YYREEE (reference sequence). CDR3: CASSLGGSQPQHF. The CDR3 coding sequence is TGTGCCAGCAGCTTAGGGGGAAGTCAGCCCCAGCATTTT.

This clonotype came up many times. The J gene is TRBJ2-1, the V gene TRBV7-2; the match to TRBD2 covers 11 bases. The CDR3 covers 14 residues. Germline CDR1 and CDR2: SGHTA and FQGNSA. Unmatched junction bases numbered 5, after V lost 5 bases and J lost 8 bases. CDR3 region: CASSALAGVDEQFF. As DNA, the CDR3 is TGTGCCAGCAGCGCACTAGCGGGAGTGGATGAGCAGTTCTTC.

This clonotype was seen many times. The V gene is TRBV11-2, the J gene TRBJ1-2, with D possibly matching TRBD1 (6 bases). Germline V CDR1 and CDR2: SGHAT, FQNNGV. The CDR3 runs to 15 residues. With 2 bases removed from V and 4 bases from J, the gap between germline ends came to 14 bases. Here the CDR3 DNA reads TGTGCCAGCAGCTTAAAACAGGGTTGGGTCTATGGCTACACCTTC. Translated: CASSLKQGWVYGYTF.

Only a few counts were recorded for this clonotype. The gene calls are TRBV12-3 or TRBV12-4 and TRBJ1-5; D perhaps matches TRBD1 (5 bases). The CDR3 consists of 13 residues. V lost 7 bases to trimming and J lost 5 bases, with 12 bases between them. Here the CDR3 DNA reads TGTGCCAGCACCGCCGGGACCTATCAGCCCCAGCATTTT. It specifies CASTAGTYQPQHF.

J is TRBJ1-4 and V is TRBV21-1. TRBV21-1 is shown as a pseudogene. CDR3 size: 13 residues. CDR3 in amino acids: CAAERALNEKLFF. The CDR3 DNA is TGTGCCGCGGAGAGGGCACTTAATGAAAAACTGTTTTTT.

The CDR3 here is CASSAFGRENQPQHF. CDR3 nucleotide sequence: TGTGCCAGCAGTGCGTTTGGCAGGGAGAACCAGCCCCAGCATTTT. V gene TRBV2 combines with J gene TRBJ1-5, with D possibly matching TRBD1 (5 bases). Germline V gene lookup returns CDR1 SNHLY and CDR2 FYNNEI. Trimming stripped 4 bases from V and 7 bases from J, with 17 bases between. The CDR3 has 15 amino acids.

Concerning this clonotype itself: Since a much larger clone is just one base distant, this may be a read error. The chain employs TRBV7-9 and TRBJ2-7; possibly TRBD2 for D (6 bases). The CDR3 has 15 amino acids. From germline, CDR1 is SEHNR and CDR2 FQNEAQ (reference sequence). The CDR3 DNA is TGTGACAGCAGCCCGAAGGCGGGATTAGACTACGAGCAGTACTTC. It is translated as CDSSPKAGLDYEQYF.

This clonotype has a handful of counts. The chain employs TRBV7-2 and TRBJ2-3; 12 bases match TRBD2. The CDR3 has 18 amino acids. Germline loops: CDR1 SGHTA, CDR2 FQGNSA. V dropped 1 base and J dropped 6; count of bases not matched to a gene: 11. The CDR3 region has the DNA TGTGCCAGCAGCTTAGAACTAGCGGGAGGTCCCCGAGGGGATACGCAGTATTTT. Translation: CASSLELAGGPRGDTQYF.

The chain links TRBV7-8 to TRBJ1-4; no clear D gene. Trimming took off 2 bases at V and 0 bases at J, with 7 bases between the two ends. CDR3 length: 15 residues. CDR1 SGHVS and CDR2 FQNEAQ come from the germline V gene. This CDR3 is CASSLNRPTNEKLFF. CDR3 nucleotides: TGTGCCAGCAGCTTAAACAGACCAACTAATGAAAAACTGTTTTTT.

The chain joins TRBV6-2 or TRBV6-3 to TRBJ2-7; perhaps TRBD2 as D (6 bases). The germline V gene has CDR1 MNHEY and CDR2 SVGEGT. The CDR3 is 14 residues long. Trimming pared 4 bases from V and 5 bases from J, leaving 15 bases between. CDR3 DNA: TGTGCCAGCAGTTCACAAAGGGAGGTCAACGAGCAGTACTTC. Its translation is CASSSQREVNEQYF.

In this sample, this clonotype turned up a few times. This rearrangement joins TRBV19 to TRBJ2-7, with 8 nucleotides matching TRBD1. Germline V lookup: CDR1 LNHDA, CDR2 SQIVND (reference sequence). J was trimmed by 3 bases and V by 5 bases; bases with no gene match: 6. The CDR3 extends over 14 amino acids. Here the CDR3 reads CASSQDRESYEQYF. CDR3 bases: TGTGCCAGTAGTCAGGACAGGGAAAGCTACGAGCAGTACTTC.

The rearrangement links TRBV20-1 to TRBJ2-1; D is uncertain. The CDR3 covers 13 residues. Germline V gene data show CDR1 as DFQATT and CDR2 as SNEGSKA (reference sequence). V gave up 0 bases and J gave up 7 bases, with 10 bases separating them. DNA of the CDR3: TGCAGTGCTAGAGATAGAGCGTGGAATGAGCAGTTCTTC. Encoded protein: CSARDRAWNEQFF.

This chain joins TRBV3-1 and TRBJ2-1; D may be TRBD2 (5 bases). The germline V and J ends were trimmed by 4 bases and 5 bases, with 15 bases remaining between them. Germline CDR1 reads LGHDT; CDR2 reads YNNKEL (reference sequence). The CDR3 loop spans 15 amino acids. CDR3 in DNA: TGTGCCAGCAGCCGGAGGACCGCGGGCCACAATGAGCAGTTCTTC. This codes for CASSRRTAGHNEQFF.

The chain couples TRBV14 to TRBJ2-1; TRBD1 or TRBD2 may be the D gene (6 bases each). Trimming pared 4 bases from V and 9 bases from J, leaving 13 bases between. Germline lookup yields CDR1 SGHDN and CDR2 FVKESK. The CDR3 runs to 13 residues. Here the CDR3 DNA reads TGTGCCAGCAGCCGTCTCGGGGGCCGTGAGCAGTTCTTC. This gives the protein CASSRLGGREQFF. The full variable domain, rest sourced from reference TRBV14 and TRBJ2-1, is EAGVTQFPSHSVIEKGQTVTLRCDPISGHDNLYWYRRVMGKEIKFLLHFVKESKQDESGMPNNRFLAERTGGTYSTLKVQPAELEDSGVYFCASSRLGGREQFFGPGTRLTVL.

This clonotype was observed a few times. The V and J genes are TRBV7-2 and TRBJ1-5, with D possibly matching TRBD1 (6 bases). Germline loops: CDR1 SGHTA, CDR2 FQGNSA. V was shortened by 2 bases and J by 6 bases, with 14 bases between the two germline ends. This CDR3 is 15 amino acids long. CDR3 amino acids: CASSLRTATPQPQHF. DNA of the CDR3: TGTGCCAGCAGCTTAAGGACAGCCACCCCTCAGCCCCAGCATTTT.

Notes on this clonotype: This may be a read error: a much more frequent sequence differs by one nucleotide. The genes are TRBV5-1 and TRBJ2-5; a possible D gene is TRBD2 (6 bases). In germline, CDR1 is SGHRS, CDR2 YFSETQ. The CDR3 totals 13 residues. Deletions cut 1 base from V and 5 bases from J, with 9 bases between. The CDR3 DNA is TGCGCCAGCAGCTTGTCCGGGGGTGAGACCCAGTACTTC. Its translation is CASSLSGGETQYF. The variable domain in full, completed from reference TRBV5-1 and TRBJ2-5, reads KAGVTQTPRYLIKTRGQQVTLSCSPISGHRSVSWYQQTPGQGLQFLFEYFSETQRNKGNFPGRFSGRQFSNSRSEMNVSTLELGDSALYLCASSLSGGETQYFGPGTRLLVL.

This clonotype appeared many times. The chain combines TRBV10-3 with TRBJ2-1, with D possibly being TRBD2 (6 bases). There are 13 residues in the CDR3. Trimming took 2 bases from V and 10 from J, leaving 12 bases between them. The germline V gene has CDR1 ENHRY and CDR2 SYGVKD. The CDR3 loop reads CAISEGLANEQFF. The DNA for the CDR3 is TGTGCCATCAGTGAGGGCCTAGCGAACGAGCAGTTCTTC.

The chain carries TRBV2 and TRBJ2-5, with unresolved D. This CDR3 region has 13 residues. V lost 0 bases, J lost 2 bases, and 4 bases lay in between. CDR1 SNHLY and CDR2 FYNNEI come from the germline V gene. CDR3 protein: CASSEAMQETQYF. The CDR3 region has the DNA TGTGCCAGCAGTGAAGCGATGCAAGAGACCCAGTACTTC.

This clonotype was seen ten or more times. V gene TRBV20-1 combines with J gene TRBJ2-3; D may be TRBD1 or TRBD2 (5 bases each). Trimming pared 4 bases from V and 1 base from J, leaving 15 bases between. The CDR3 extends over 15 amino acids. Looked up from germline, CDR1 is DFQATT and CDR2 is SNEGSKA (reference sequence). The CDR3 sequence: CSAKVGARGTDTQYF. In nucleotides, the CDR3 is TGCAGTGCTAAGGTCGGGGCGCGGGGCACAGATACGCAGTATTTT.

There are a few counts of this clonotype. V and J are TRBV7-2 and TRBJ1-6; a weak D match, TRBD1 (5 bases). The CDR3 spans 16 residues. Germline-derived CDR1 and CDR2 are SGHTA and FQGNSA. V was shortened by 1 base and J by 8 bases, with 15 bases between the two germline ends. CDR3: CASSLDRPSGYSPLHF. The CDR3 region has the DNA TGTGCCAGCAGCTTAGACAGGCCAAGTGGGTATTCACCCCTCCACTTT.

This clonotype was observed a few times. The J gene is TRBJ2-2, the V gene TRBV7-3; D might be TRBD2 (6 bases). Per the germline V gene, CDR1 is SGHTA and CDR2 is FQGTGA. Trimming stripped 5 bases from V and 4 bases from J, with 20 bases between. CDR3 length equals 17 residues. CDR3 DNA: TGTGCCAGCAGCCGCACCCCCGGGACTTATTCCACCGGGGAGCTGTTTTTT. It translates to CASSRTPGTYSTGELFF.